This entry features one TCR beta chain sequence. What it recognizes is unknown. Sequencing targeted expressed TCRB transcripts, as all isolated RNA had been reverse transcribed. The average read count of naive, central memory and regulatory T cell samples was a few million. Method: immunoSEQ multiplex PCR; TCRdb's copy keeps in-frame clones and lacks some. Among around 600,000 clones, around 12% were seen once, and the ten largest hold over 0.1%. Trimming cost V 4 bases and J 2 bases; bases outside gene matches: 4. CDR1 LNHNV and CDR2 YYDKDF come from the germline V gene (reference sequence). This CDR3 comprises 14 residues. The data belong to a study of beta chain features in type 1 diabetes. About the research overall: Comparable age, gender and cell yields were observed in patients relative to healthy donors.

Study results and limitations: VDJ junctions from patients with type 1 diabetes contained fewer insertions and more deletions. Significant though moderate, a shortening of TCRB CDR3s appeared in all four CD4+ subsets of Type 1 diabetes patients.

The receptor was isolated from a man aged 30-40 years with type 1 diabetes. The material sequenced was naive CD4+ T cells from blood. The chain employs TRBV15 and TRBJ2-5; TRBD1 agrees at 7 bases. CDR3 loop: CATSTGDRQETQYF. Written as DNA, the CDR3 is TGTGCCACCAGCACAGGGGACAGACAAGAGACCCAGTACTTC.